This is a list of T cell receptor beta chains from one sample in a study of PD-1 blockade in classical Hodgkin lymphoma. TCRdb's table, derived via immunoSEQ multiplex PCR, lists solely in-frame clones and lacks some. The sample lists 50,000 to 75,000 clones; about 88% were seen once. The sample in question was peripheral blood mononuclear cells (PBMCs), obtained before the second cycle of nivolumab. These receptors came from a human donor with classical Hodgkin lymphoma. Both conserved end residues are part of each CDR3. A D gene is named only where the DNA matches it firmly. Rows give clone size only sometimes, using once, few, many, or a class for an expanded clone.

j_call,clone_size,v_call,d_call,cdr3_nt,cdr3_aa
TRBJ2-5,-,TRBV27,TRBD2,TGTGCCAGCAGCTATAGCGGGGGGGCATTAGAGACCCAGTACTTC,CASSYSGGALETQYF
TRBJ2-5,-,TRBV5-1,-,TGCGCCAGCAGTCCACAGGACGACCTGGGGGAGACCCAGTACTTC,CASSPQDDLGETQYF
TRBJ2-3,-,TRBV7-9,-,TGTGCCAGCAGCTTCACGGGGACTAGCACAGATACGCAGTATTTT,CASSFTGTSTDTQYF
TRBJ2-5,-,TRBV7-9,TRBD1,TGTGCCAGCAGCTTAGCTCTAGGGGGCGGAGAGACCCAGTACTTC,CASSLALGGGETQYF
TRBJ2-5,once,TRBV5-1,TRBD2,TGCGCCAGCAGCTTGGGATTAGCGGGGGTGGAGACCCAGTACTTC,CASSLGLAGVETQYF
TRBJ1-1,-,TRBV7-9,TRBD1,TGTGCCAGCAGCTCGGCCGGACAGGGGATCCTGCGGATCTTT,CASSSAGQGILRIF
TRBJ1-1,-,TRBV7-2,-,TGTGCCAGCAGCTTAAACAGAAGGGGCCAGAACACTGAAGCTTTCTTT,CASSLNRRGQNTEAFF
TRBJ2-7,-,TRBV5-1,-,TGCGCCAGCAGCTTGGAAGGGGCATCCTACGAGCAGTACTTC,CASSLEGASYEQYF
TRBJ2-1,few,TRBV6-5,TRBD2,TGTGCCAGCAGTTCCTTAAGCGGGGGGTCGGGCAATGAGCAGTTCTTC,CASSSLSGGSGNEQFF
TRBJ2-1,-,TRBV6-5,TRBD2,TGTGCCAGCAGACGGGGGGACCTCTCCTACAATGAGCAGTTCTTC,CASRRGDLSYNEQFF
TRBJ2-5,-,TRBV5-1,TRBD1,TGCGCCAGCAGCTTACAGGGGATACGAGAGACCCAGTACTTC,CASSLQGIRETQYF
TRBJ2-7,-,TRBV6-5,TRBD1,TGTGCCAGCAGTTCATCCGGGACAGGGCTACCCTACGAGCAGTACTTC,CASSSSGTGLPYEQYF
TRBJ1-6,-,TRBV5-4,-,TGTGCCAGCAGCACCCGGGACGGTGAATTCACCCTCCACTTT,CASSTRDGEFTLHF
TRBJ2-2,-,TRBV7-9,-,TGTGCCAGCACCCTCCCGGGGACCCACACCGGGGAGCTGTTTTTT,CASTLPGTHTGELFF
TRBJ1-1,once,TRBV5-1,-,TGCGCCAGCAGCATAACCGGGACGGAGAACACTGAAGCTTTCTTT,CASSITGTENTEAFF
TRBJ1-3,-,TRBV27,-,TGTGCCAGCGGATCCTACTCTGGAAACACCATATATTTT,CASGSYSGNTIYF
TRBJ1-4,-,TRBV4-1,-,TGCGCCAGCAGCTCGCGGTGGGCGACTAATGAAAAACTGTTTTTT,CASSSRWATNEKLFF
TRBJ2-1,-,TRBV6-1,-,TGTGCCAGCTTCACAGGGTGGGAGCAGTTCTTC,CASFTGWEQFF
TRBJ2-7,-,TRBV7-6,-,TGTGCCAGCAGCTTAGCGCTGCGAACCTACGAGCAGTACTTC,CASSLALRTYEQYF
TRBJ2-7,-,TRBV7-7,-,TGTGCCAGCAGCTTAGAAGGCCGGAGCTCCTACGAGCAGTACTTC,CASSLEGRSSYEQYF
TRBJ1-2,-,TRBV28,-,TGTGCCAGCCGGCCAAGGACAGTAACTTATGGCTACACCTTC,CASRPRTVTYGYTF
TRBJ1-1,-,TRBV5-1,-,TGCGCCAGCAGCTTGGTCGCAGGGACTTACACTGAAGCTTTCTTT,CASSLVAGTYTEAFF
TRBJ1-1,-,TRBV28,-,TGTGCCAGCAGTCCGCTAGGAACGGGGGTTACTGAAGCTTTCTTT,CASSPLGTGVTEAFF
TRBJ2-3,few,TRBV12-5,-,TGTGCTAGTGGTTCCAGCGGCACAGATACGCAGTATTTT,CASGSSGTDTQYF
TRBJ2-7,-,TRBV13,TRBD1,TGTGCCAGCAGACTCTCGGACAGGTCCTACGAGCAGTACTTC,CASRLSDRSYEQYF
TRBJ1-3,-,TRBV5-1,-,TGCGCCAGCAGCCCCGGGGGGGGAAACACCATATATTTT,CASSPGGGNTIYF
TRBJ2-7,-,TRBV9,-,TGTGCCAGCAGCGTAGGAGGGGTGCCCTCCTACGAGCAGTACTTC,CASSVGGVPSYEQYF
TRBJ1-1,-,TRBV6-5,TRBD1,TGTGCCAGCAGTTACCTGAGGCGGACAGGGAACACTGAAGCTTTCTTT,CASSYLRRTGNTEAFF